Listed below are T cell receptor beta chains from one sample, sequenced in a study of blood T cell repertoires in COVID-19. Assay: immunoSEQ multiplex PCR; the TCRdb copy retains only in-frame clones and omits some. Of around 400,000 clones listed, roughly nine tenths were seen once; the top ten hold over 0.7%. The sequencing sample was made of PBMCs or T cells enriched from blood (not recorded which). Receptor source: a middle-aged woman who had been exposed to COVID-19. Both conserved end residues are part of each CDR3. A D gene is named only where the DNA matches it firmly. Rows may omit the clone size; those that give it use once, few, many or a size class.

J: TRBJ1-6
size: -
V: TRBV18
D: -
CDR3: CASSPPGVRNSPLHF
DNA: TGTGCCAGCTCACCACCCGGGGTTCGGAATTCACCCCTCCACTTT

J: TRBJ1-2
size: -
V: TRBV7-9
D: -
CDR3: CASSPQGWDYGYTF
DNA: TGTGCCAGCAGCCCCCAGGGGTGGGACTATGGCTACACCTTC

J: TRBJ2-4
size: -
V: TRBV5-1
D: TRBD1
CDR3: CASSLPGTGANIQYF
DNA: TGCGCCAGCAGCTTGCCCGGGACAGGGGCGAACATTCAGTACTTC

J: TRBJ1-5
size: -
V: TRBV16
D: TRBD1
CDR3: CASSQWSPYRGEPQHF
DNA: TGTGCCAGCAGCCAATGGTCCCCCTACAGGGGTGAGCCCCAGCATTTT

J: TRBJ1-1
size: -
V: TRBV7-2
D: -
CDR3: CASSPGQGSNTEAFF
DNA: TGTGCCAGCAGCCCCGGCCAGGGTAGTAACACTGAAGCTTTCTTT

J: TRBJ1-5
size: -
V: TRBV7-9
D: TRBD1
CDR3: CASSRGDRGVGQPQHF
DNA: TGTGCCAGCAGCAGAGGGGACAGGGGTGTGGGTCAGCCCCAGCATTTT

J: TRBJ2-7
size: -
V: TRBV4-3
D: TRBD1
CDR3: CASSQDLRGQSYEQYF
DNA: TGCGCCAGCAGCCAAGACCTGAGGGGGCAATCCTACGAGCAGTACTTC

J: TRBJ2-2
size: -
V: TRBV15
D: -
CDR3: CATSRQVSNTGELFF
DNA: TGTGCCACCAGCAGGCAGGTTTCGAACACCGGGGAGCTGTTTTTT

J: TRBJ2-1
size: few
V: TRBV19
D: -
CDR3: CASSIGQNEQFF
DNA: TGTGCCAGTAGTATAGGGCAAAATGAGCAGTTCTTC

J: TRBJ1-1
size: -
V: TRBV19
D: -
CDR3: CASSLPTGGTEAFF
DNA: TGTGCCAGTAGTCTCCCGACGGGTGGGACTGAAGCTTTCTTT

J: TRBJ1-4
size: -
V: TRBV4-3
D: -
CDR3: CASSQDLGQPNEKLFF
DNA: TGCGCCAGCAGCCAAGATCTAGGACAGCCTAATGAAAAACTGTTTTTT

J: TRBJ1-2
size: -
V: TRBV29-1
D: TRBD1
CDR3: CSVSGQGNGYTF
DNA: TGCAGCGTTTCCGGACAGGGGAATGGCTACACCTTC

J: TRBJ1-4
size: few
V: TRBV15
D: TRBD1
CDR3: CATRRAVDRANEKLFF
DNA: TGTGCCACCAGAAGAGCGGTGGACAGGGCTAATGAAAAACTGTTTTTT

J: TRBJ2-7
size: -
V: TRBV6-6
D: TRBD2
CDR3: CASSRLAGYEQYF
DNA: TGTGCCAGCAGTCGACTAGCAGGTTACGAGCAGTACTTC

J: TRBJ1-2
size: -
V: TRBV5-5
D: -
CDR3: CASTQRVPGGSYGYTF
DNA: TGTGCCAGCACCCAGCGGGTACCAGGCGGTTCCTATGGCTACACCTTC

J: TRBJ1-1
size: once
V: TRBV7-9
D: -
CDR3: CASSPRTRETEAFF
DNA: TGTGCCAGCAGCCCCCGGACGAGGGAGACTGAAGCTTTCTTT